This paragraph reports one T cell receptor beta chain. The CDR3 runs 16 residues. Germline-derived CDR1 and CDR2 are LNHDA and SQIVND (reference sequence). V shed 4 bases, J shed 3 bases, and the junction held 9 bases outside the gene matches. Sequencing was performed with immunoSEQ multiplex PCR; in TCRdb, only in-frame clones are kept and a portion is missing. Of 140,000 or so clones in the sample, 84% were seen once. This sample was included in a study of blood T cell repertoires in COVID-19. The TCR sequence derives from a woman aged 45-65 years with acute COVID-19. The gene calls are TRBV19 and TRBJ1-5; the match to TRBD1 covers 7 bases. Sequenced input: PBMCs or T cells enriched from blood (not recorded which). CDR3 nucleotide sequence: TGTGCCAGTAGTAGTCCGGGACAGCTCTACAATCAGCCCCAGCATTTT. This encodes CASSSPGQLYNQPQHF.